The T cell receptor beta chain under discussion was sequenced for a study of T cell changes during pregnancy in multiple sclerosis. Germline V gene sequence: CDR1 SNHLY, CDR2 FYNNEI. The CDR3 loop spans 12 amino acids. V was clipped by 4 bases and J by 8 bases, with 11 bases between them. Data came from immunoSEQ multiplex PCR; TCRdb stores just in-frame clones and leaves some out. The table includes roughly 38,000 clones, about 88% detected once. The rearrangement links TRBV2 to TRBJ1-1; possibly TRBD1 for D (6 bases). Specimen: CD8+ T cells from peripheral blood mononuclear cells, collected in the third trimester of pregnancy. This sequence originates from a female donor with multiple sclerosis, enrolled in a pregnancy study. CDR3 coding DNA: TGTGCCAGCAGTGCGTTGGGGACAGAAGCTTTCTTT. Translation gives CASSALGTEAFF.